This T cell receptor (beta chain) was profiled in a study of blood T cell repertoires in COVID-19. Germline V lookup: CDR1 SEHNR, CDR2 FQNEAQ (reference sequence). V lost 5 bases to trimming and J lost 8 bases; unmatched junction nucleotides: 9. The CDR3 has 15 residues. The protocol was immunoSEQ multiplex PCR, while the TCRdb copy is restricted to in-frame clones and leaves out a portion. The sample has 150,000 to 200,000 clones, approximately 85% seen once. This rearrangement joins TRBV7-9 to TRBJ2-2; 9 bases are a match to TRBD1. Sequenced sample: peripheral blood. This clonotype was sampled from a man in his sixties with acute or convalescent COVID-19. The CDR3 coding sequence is TGTGCCAGCAGCCCCCCGGGACAGGGCCTGGGGGAGCTGTTTTTT. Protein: CASSPPGQGLGELFF.